Listed below are T cell receptor beta chains from one sample, sequenced in a study of T cell clonotyping in hematopoietic cell transplantation. Here immunoSEQ multiplex PCR was the method, and the copy in TCRdb shows in-frame clones only, minus some. The top ten hold 6% to 8.5% of the sample, which has about 29,000 clones, approximately 80% seen once. The sequencing used peripheral blood mononuclear cells, collected before stem cell transplant. The source is a woman aged 25 to 39 with chronic myeloid leukemia. Some clones in this sample may be carry-over from other donors' samples. Each CDR3 is given with its conserved first and last residue.

length | J | V | CDR3
15 | TRBJ1-6 | TRBV7-2 | CASSLGDSLGSPLHF
16 | TRBJ2-7 | TRBV6-6 | CASNPDPGTGQYEQYF
16 | TRBJ2-7 | TRBV28 | CASSPYRVESSYEQYF
15 | TRBJ2-7 | TRBV11-2 | CASSPRGGHSYEQYF
15 | TRBJ1-6 | TRBV18 | CASSPFQGLNSPLHF
15 | TRBJ2-5 | TRBV7-9 | CASSSPSGGSETQYF
13 | TRBJ1-4 | TRBV7-9 | CASRIGTDEKLFF
16 | TRBJ2-3 | TRBV5-1 | CASSLEQGAFTDTQYF
14 | TRBJ1-2 | TRBV5-1 | CASSRDRGNNGYTF
17 | TRBJ2-2 | TRBV19 | CASSIPSGGAYTGELFF
15 | TRBJ2-4 | TRBV4-3 | CASSPGGGTGNIQYF
13 | TRBJ1-5 | TRBV29-1 | CSVGRDSNQPQHF
14 | TRBJ1-6 | TRBV7-3 | CASSTQGSGAPLHF
14 | TRBJ1-5 | TRBV6-1 | CAASGADGNQPQHF
14 | TRBJ2-2 | TRBV6-5 | CASSYTRFRGELFF
15 | TRBJ1-2 | TRBV4-3 | CASSQEGAGLFGYTF
18 | TRBJ2-3 | TRBV4-3 | CASSQRAALRSTTDTQYF
15 | TRBJ1-6 | TRBV6-5 | CASSPRDRVSSPLHF
15 | TRBJ1-3 | TRBV2 | CASSGGTFSGNTIYF
15 | TRBJ1-5 | TRBV30 | CAWSDRTEFNQPQHF
12 | TRBJ1-2 | TRBV9 | CASRDKTYGYTF
17 | TRBJ1-2 | TRBV4-1 | CASSQGRLTGREYGYTF
16 | TRBJ1-6 | TRBV7-2 | CASSLLYRGGDSPLHF
12 | TRBJ2-1 | TRBV19 | CASSYSYNEQFF
12 | TRBJ1-1 | TRBV27 | CASWALRTEAFF
15 | TRBJ1-2 | TRBV6-5 | CASSYSAGGLYGYTF
15 | TRBJ2-2 | TRBV9 | CASNLAGDNTGELFF
16 | TRBJ2-2 | TRBV11-2 | CASTRKVAVTTGELFF
12 | TRBJ1-4 | TRBV6-6 | CASSYVEEKLFF
13 | TRBJ2-2 | TRBV28 | CASSEKGTGELFF
14 | TRBJ2-2 | TRBV5-6 | CASSRGPPNGELFF
13 | TRBJ1-6 | TRBV27 | CASSLQVLSPLHF
15 | TRBJ2-3 | TRBV6-5 | CASSYGGARSDTQYF
12 | TRBJ2-1 | TRBV10-3 | CAISESANEQFF
14 | TRBJ1-2 | TRBV6-6 | CASSYSQGGYGYTF
13 | TRBJ1-1 | TRBV9 | CASSPGQDPEAFF
12 | TRBJ1-4 | TRBV7-9 | CASNRPNEKLFF
14 | TRBJ1-5 | TRBV7-2 | CASSANRGREPQHF
15 | TRBJ2-7 | TRBV19 | CASSIATGTGNEQYF
14 | TRBJ1-2 | TRBV19 | CASSGLLIDYGYTF
13 | TRBJ2-7 | TRBV30 | CAWSVLGGTEQYF
13 | TRBJ2-1 | TRBV5-1 | CASSSRANNEQFF
14 | TRBJ2-7 | TRBV13 | CASSTGDSPYEQYF
13 | TRBJ1-5 | TRBV30 | CAWSVAGVKPQHF
13 | TRBJ1-4 | TRBV12-5 | CASGLVRGEKLFF
13 | TRBJ1-5 | TRBV5-1 | CASSLAPNQPQHF
11 | TRBJ1-1 | TRBV30 | CAWSAYTEAFF
14 | TRBJ1-1 | TRBV5-6 | CASSPRTGTPEAFF
12 | TRBJ2-2 | TRBV11-3 | CASSKQLGELFF